A selection of T cell receptor beta chains follows, all from one sample in a study of shared clonotypes between healthy human individuals. Profiling relied on immunoSEQ multiplex PCR, and the TCRdb table lists in-frame clones only, not all of them. This sample has more than 2,000,000 clones, with just over 90% found just once. The specimen was naive CD4+ T cells from PBMCs. Source of these receptors: a man between 18 and 29 years old in good health. Some clones in this sample may be carry-over from other donors' samples. Both conserved end residues are part of each CDR3. Each record gives: D gene, V gene, clone size, J gene, CDR3 protein, CDR3 DNA. A D gene is named only where the DNA matches it firmly. For some rows the clone size is stated as once, few or many, or as a class when expanded; others skip it.

>.|TRBV9|once|TRBJ2-2
CASSVGGNNGELFF
TGTGCCAGCAGCGTCGGGGGAAACAACGGGGAGCTGTTTTTT
>TRBD2|TRBV11-2|.|TRBJ2-7
CASSLDRLAGVRGEQYF
TGTGCCAGCAGCTTAGATAGACTAGCGGGAGTACGGGGCGAGCAGTACTTC
>TRBD2|TRBV5-1|.|TRBJ2-7
CASSLTAGLAAYEQYF
TGCGCCAGCAGCCTCACTGCCGGACTAGCGGCTTACGAGCAGTACTTC
>.|TRBV9|few|TRBJ2-1
CASSVEPRGEQFF
TGTGCCAGCAGCGTAGAACCGAGGGGTGAGCAGTTCTTC
>TRBD2|TRBV7-2|.|TRBJ2-3
CASSPAGGVQATQYF
TGTGCCAGCAGCCCGGCGGGGGGGGTGCAAGCTACGCAGTATTTT
>TRBD2|TRBV5-1|.|TRBJ2-1
CASSLVSSGSPSNEQFF
TGCGCCAGCAGCTTGGTGTCCAGCGGGAGCCCCTCGAATGAGCAGTTCTTC
>.|TRBV28|.|TRBJ2-7
CASSPYLGEQYF
TGTGCCAGCAGTCCATACCTGGGCGAGCAGTACTTC
>TRBD2|TRBV30|.|TRBJ2-1
CAWRRLMLAGGEKFF
TGTGCCTGGAGAAGGCTCATGTTAGCGGGAGGTGAGAAGTTCTTC
>.|TRBV28|.|TRBJ1-5
CASSLGTTGYSNQPQHF
TGTGCCAGCAGTTTGGGGACGACAGGATATAGCAATCAGCCCCAGCATTTT
>TRBD1|TRBV5-4|.|TRBJ1-5
CASSLTGASSNQPQHF
TGTGCCAGCAGCTTAACAGGGGCCTCCAGCAATCAGCCCCAGCATTTT
>.|TRBV5-1|.|TRBJ2-1
CASIGYNEQFF
TGCGCCAGCATAGGATACAATGAGCAGTTCTTC
>.|TRBV29-1|few|TRBJ1-1
CSVVRRVQDEAFF
TGCAGCGTTGTTCGCCGGGTTCAGGATGAAGCTTTCTTT
>TRBD2|TRBV5-1|.|TRBJ2-7
CASSLIGTSDYEQYF
TGCGCCAGCAGCTTGATTGGGACTAGCGATTACGAGCAGTACTTC
>.|TRBV5-1|.|TRBJ2-1
CASSSGTVAYNEQFF
TGCGCCAGCAGCTCCGGGACGGTAGCCTACAATGAGCAGTTCTTC
>.|TRBV19|.|TRBJ2-7
CASSSRAATTSSSSYEQYF
TGTGCCAGTAGTTCCCGGGCCGCCACCACTAGCTCCAGCTCCTACGAGCAGTACTTC
>.|TRBV11-1|.|TRBJ2-3
CASSLARAPSTDTQYF
TGTGCCAGCAGCTTAGCTCGGGCTCCTAGCACAGATACGCAGTATTTT
>.|TRBV28|.|TRBJ2-7
CASSARGYEQYF
TGTGCCAGCAGCGCGAGGGGCTACGAGCAGTACTTC
>TRBD1|TRBV2|.|TRBJ1-1
CASHGQGALTEAFF
TGTGCCAGTCACGGGCAGGGGGCGCTTACTGAAGCTTTCTTT
>TRBD1|TRBV5-1|.|TRBJ2-5
CASSLQGMGETQYF
TGCGCCAGCAGCCTACAGGGGATGGGAGAGACCCAGTACTTC
>.|TRBV11-2|.|TRBJ2-2
CASSLIGSTNTGELFF
TGTGCCAGCAGCTTAATTGGGAGTACGAACACCGGGGAGCTGTTTTTT
>.|TRBV5-1|.|TRBJ1-4
CASSLGGSGANEKLFF
TGCGCCAGCAGCTTGGGTGGCTCCGGGGCTAATGAAAAACTGTTTTTT
>TRBD1|TRBV5-1|.|TRBJ1-4
CASSLGQGNEKLFF
TGCGCCAGCAGCTTGGGACAGGGTAATGAAAAACTGTTTTTT
>.|TRBV18|.|TRBJ2-5
CASSRLAVVRETQYF
TGTGCCAGCTCAAGGTTGGCAGTTGTAAGAGAGACCCAGTACTTC
>.|TRBV30|.|TRBJ2-6
CAWSVRGAGANVLTF
TGTGCCTGGAGTGTACGGGGAGCTGGGGCCAACGTCCTGACTTTC
>TRBD1|TRBV5-1|.|TRBJ1-4
CASSLAEGQGKKLFF
TGCGCCAGCAGCTTGGCCGAGGGACAGGGTAAAAAACTGTTTTTT
>.|TRBV7-3|few|TRBJ2-2
CASSFDGAGELFF
TGTGCCAGCAGCTTCGACGGAGCCGGGGAGCTGTTTTTT
>.|TRBV5-5|.|TRBJ2-7
CASSLGAGVNYEQYF
TGTGCCAGCAGCTTGGGGGCAGGGGTCAACTACGAGCAGTACTTC
>TRBD2|TRBV9|.|TRBJ2-1
CASSYRSGDNEQFF
TGTGCCAGCAGTTACCGTAGCGGGGACAATGAGCAGTTCTTC
>TRBD1|TRBV7-6|.|TRBJ1-1
CASSFRDDRGLSEAFF
TGTGCCAGCAGCTTTAGGGACGACAGGGGGCTTTCTGAAGCTTTCTTT
>.|TRBV7-2|.|TRBJ1-2
CASTPGLGGYTF
TGTGCCAGCACCCCTGGGCTAGGGGGCTACACCTTC
>TRBD1|TRBV11-2|.|TRBJ2-7
CASSLGQGAYEQYF
TGTGCCAGCAGCTTGGGACAGGGCGCCTACGAGCAGTACTTC
>.|TRBV7-9|.|TRBJ1-5
CASSLMGVDQPQHF
TGTGCCAGCAGCTTAATGGGGGTGGATCAGCCCCAGCATTTT
>.|TRBV7-7|.|TRBJ2-2
CASSPRVNTGELFF
TGTGCCAGCAGCCCACGGGTCAACACCGGGGAGCTGTTTTTT
>.|TRBV5-1|.|TRBJ2-7
CASSLGSAGSSYEQYF
TGCGCCAGCAGCTTGGGGAGTGCAGGGAGCTCCTACGAGCAGTACTTC
>.|TRBV28|.|TRBJ2-5
CASSRRTGPGETQYF
TGTGCCAGCAGTCGACGTACAGGGCCAGGAGAGACCCAGTACTTC
>.|TRBV5-1|.|TRBJ2-2
CASSPGSPHTGELFF
TGCGCCAGCAGTCCCGGGAGTCCCCACACCGGGGAGCTGTTTTTT
>TRBD2|TRBV10-1|.|TRBJ2-2
CASSEPKGLAGGPHANTGELFF
TGCGCCAGCAGTGAGCCGAAAGGACTAGCGGGAGGACCTCACGCGAACACCGGGGAGCTGTTTTTT